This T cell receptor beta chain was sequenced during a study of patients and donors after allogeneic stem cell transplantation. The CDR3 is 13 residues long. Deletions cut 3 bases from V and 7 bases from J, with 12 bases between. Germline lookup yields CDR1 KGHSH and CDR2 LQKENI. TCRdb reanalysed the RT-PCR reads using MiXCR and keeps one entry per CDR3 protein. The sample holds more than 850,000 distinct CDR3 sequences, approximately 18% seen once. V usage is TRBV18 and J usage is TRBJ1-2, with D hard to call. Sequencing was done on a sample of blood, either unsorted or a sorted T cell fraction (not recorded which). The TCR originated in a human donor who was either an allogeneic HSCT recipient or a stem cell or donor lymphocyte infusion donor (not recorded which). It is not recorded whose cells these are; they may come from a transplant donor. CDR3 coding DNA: TGTGCCAGCTCACCGATGAAATCCCTTGGCTACACCTTC. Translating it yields CASSPMKSLGYTF.